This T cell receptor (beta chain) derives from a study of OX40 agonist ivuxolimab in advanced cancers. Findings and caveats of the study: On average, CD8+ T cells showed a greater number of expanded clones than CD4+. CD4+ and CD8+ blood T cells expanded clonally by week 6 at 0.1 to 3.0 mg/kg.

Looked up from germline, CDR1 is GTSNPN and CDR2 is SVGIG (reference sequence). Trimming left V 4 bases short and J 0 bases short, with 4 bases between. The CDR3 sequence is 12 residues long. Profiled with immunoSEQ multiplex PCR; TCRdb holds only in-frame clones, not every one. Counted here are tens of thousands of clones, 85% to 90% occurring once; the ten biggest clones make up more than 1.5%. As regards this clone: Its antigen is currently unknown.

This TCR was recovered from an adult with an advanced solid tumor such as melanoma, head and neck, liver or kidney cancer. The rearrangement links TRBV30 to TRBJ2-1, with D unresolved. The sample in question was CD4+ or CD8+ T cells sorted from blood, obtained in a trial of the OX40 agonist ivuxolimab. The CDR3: CAWTPSYNEQFF. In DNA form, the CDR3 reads TGTGCCTGGACCCCCTCCTACAATGAGCAGTTCTTC.